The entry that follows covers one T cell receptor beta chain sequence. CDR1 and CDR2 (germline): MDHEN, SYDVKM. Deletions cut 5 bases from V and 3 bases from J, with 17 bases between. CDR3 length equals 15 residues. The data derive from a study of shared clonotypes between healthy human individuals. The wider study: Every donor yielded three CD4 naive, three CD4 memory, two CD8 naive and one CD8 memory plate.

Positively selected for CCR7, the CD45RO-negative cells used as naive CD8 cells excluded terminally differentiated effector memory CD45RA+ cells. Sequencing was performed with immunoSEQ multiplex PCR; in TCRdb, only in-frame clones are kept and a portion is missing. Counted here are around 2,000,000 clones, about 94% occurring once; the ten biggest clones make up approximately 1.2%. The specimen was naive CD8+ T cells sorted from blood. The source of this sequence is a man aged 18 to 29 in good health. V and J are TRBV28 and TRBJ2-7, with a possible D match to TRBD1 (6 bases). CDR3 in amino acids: CASSSSPDRFYEQYF. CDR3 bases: TGTGCCAGCAGTAGTTCACCCGACAGGTTCTACGAGCAGTACTTC. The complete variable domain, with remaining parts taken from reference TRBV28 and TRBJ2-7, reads DVKVTQSSRYLVKRTGEKVFLECVQDMDHENMFWYRQDPGLGLRLIYFSYDVKMKEKGDIPEGYSVSREKKERFSLILESASTNQTSMYLCASSSSPDRFYEQYFGPGTRLTVT.